The sequence of this TCR beta chain was determined in a study of T cell changes during pregnancy in multiple sclerosis. V lost 4 bases to trimming and J lost 0 bases, with 13 bases between them. There are 16 residues in the CDR3. CDR1 is PRHDT, CDR2 FYEKMQ, per germline (reference sequence). This table comes from immunoSEQ multiplex PCR, and its TCRdb copy is limited to in-frame clones, with some not included. The sample records about 51,000 clones, about 92% being singletons. This rearrangement joins TRBV13 to TRBJ2-4; D unresolved. The source material was peripheral blood, sampled in the second trimester of pregnancy. The sequence was obtained from a female donor with multiple sclerosis, enrolled in a pregnancy study. The CDR3 is CASSSAPGGAKNIQYF. CDR3 DNA sequence: TGTGCCAGCAGCTCAGCCCCTGGCGGAGCCAAAAACATTCAGTACTTC.